Below, 3 T cell receptor beta chains from the same sample are listed, as sequenced in a study of blood T cell repertoires in COVID-19. Clones were read by immunoSEQ multiplex PCR, and TCRdb kept only the in-frame ones, dropping some. Of 130,000 to 150,000 clones listed, around 90% are singletons. Sequenced material: PBMCs or T cells enriched from blood (not recorded which). The receptors were sampled from a woman aged 40 to 50 who had been exposed to COVID-19.

This sequence joins TRBV6-5 and TRBJ2-3, with TRBD1 as a possible D gene (5 bases). CDR1 and CDR2 from the germline V gene are MNHEY and SVGAGI. Trimming took off 3 bases at V and 6 bases at J, with 13 bases between the two ends. The CDR3 extends over 14 amino acids. The CDR3 DNA reads TGTGCCAGCAGTTATTCCAGATGGGGCGATACGCAGTATTTT. It yields the protein CASSYSRWGDTQYF.

The rearrangement links TRBV24-1 to TRBJ2-2, with TRBD1 matching over 8 bases. V shed 4 bases, J shed 1 base, and the junction held 4 bases outside the gene matches. The length of the CDR3 is 16 residues. CDR1 is KGHDR, CDR2 SFDVKD, per germline. CDR3 DNA: TGTGCCACCAGTGAGAGAGGGACAGGGAACACCGGGGAGCTGTTTTTT. Translation gives CATSERGTGNTGELFF.

This sequence joins TRBV28 and TRBJ2-1, with 12 bases lining up with TRBD2. Germline V gene sequence: CDR1 MDHEN, CDR2 SYDVKM. This CDR3 comprises 17 residues. The junction had 11 bases not matched to a gene; V was cut back by 3 bases and J by 8 bases. The CDR3 loop is CASSFVGLAGFRDEQFF. The CDR3 DNA reads TGTGCCAGCAGTTTTGTGGGACTAGCGGGCTTTCGGGATGAGCAGTTCTTC.